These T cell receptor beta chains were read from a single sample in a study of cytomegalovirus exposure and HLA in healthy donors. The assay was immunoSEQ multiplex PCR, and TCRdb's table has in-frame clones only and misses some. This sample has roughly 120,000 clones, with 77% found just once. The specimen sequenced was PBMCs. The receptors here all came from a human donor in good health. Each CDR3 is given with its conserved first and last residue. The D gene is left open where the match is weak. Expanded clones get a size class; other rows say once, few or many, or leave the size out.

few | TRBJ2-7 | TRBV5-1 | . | CASSFGQGYDEQYF | TGCGCCAGCAGCTTCGGGCAGGGGTACGACGAGCAGTACTTC
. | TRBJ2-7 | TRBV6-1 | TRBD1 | CASSEAPRGRGTYEQYF | TGTGCCAGCAGTGAAGCCCCCCGGGGCAGGGGGACCTACGAGCAGTACTTC
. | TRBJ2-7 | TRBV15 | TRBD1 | CATSSRKVTGNYEQYF | TGTGCCACCAGCAGCCGTAAAGTGACAGGGAACTACGAGCAGTACTTC
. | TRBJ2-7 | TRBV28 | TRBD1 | CASSGQGNEQYF | TGTGCCAGCTCGGGACAGGGTAACGAGCAGTACTTC
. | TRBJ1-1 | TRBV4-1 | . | CASSPEDGRKNTEAFF | TGCGCCAGCAGCCCAGAAGACGGCAGGAAGAACACTGAAGCTTTCTTT
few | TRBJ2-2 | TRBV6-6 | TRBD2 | CASESGVNTGELFF | TGTGCCAGCGAGAGCGGGGTGAACACCGGGGAGCTGTTTTTT
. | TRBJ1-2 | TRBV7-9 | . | CASSPSGTFHYGYTF | TGTGCCAGCAGCCCTAGCGGGACATTTCACTATGGCTACACCTTC
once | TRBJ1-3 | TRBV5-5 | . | CASSYRVDTIYF | TGTGCCAGCAGCTACAGGGTGGACACCATATATTTT
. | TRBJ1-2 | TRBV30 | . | CAWSAQGLSGYTF | TGTGCCTGGAGTGCCCAGGGTTTAAGTGGCTACACCTTC
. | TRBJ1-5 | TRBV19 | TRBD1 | CATTRDRVSNQPQHF | TGTGCCACTACCCGGGACAGGGTTAGCAATCAGCCCCAGCATTTT
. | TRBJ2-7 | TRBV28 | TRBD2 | CAGSLPPRTSAGQYF | TGTGCCGGCAGTTTACCACCCCGGACTAGCGCTGGGCAGTACTTC
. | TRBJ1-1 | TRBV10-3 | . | CAISESVSEAFF | TGTGCCATCAGTGAGTCCGTTTCTGAAGCTTTCTTT
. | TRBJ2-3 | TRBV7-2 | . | CASSFGDTDTQYF | TGTGCCAGCAGCTTCGGGGACACGGATACGCAGTATTTT
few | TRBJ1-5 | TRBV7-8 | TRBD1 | CASSLVEGAGWQPQHF | TGTGCCAGCAGCTTAGTGGAGGGGGCGGGCTGGCAGCCCCAGCATTTT
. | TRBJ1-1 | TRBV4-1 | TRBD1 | CASSQPFPGQGGTEAFF | TGCGCCAGCAGCCAACCCTTCCCCGGACAGGGGGGCACTGAAGCTTTCTTT
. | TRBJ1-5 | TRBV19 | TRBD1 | CASREQGSYQPQHF | TGTGCCAGTAGAGAACAGGGGTCATATCAGCCCCAGCATTTT
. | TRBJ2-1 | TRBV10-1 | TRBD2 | CASSDLLAGTGEQFF | TGCGCCAGCAGTGATTTGCTAGCGGGGACCGGTGAGCAGTTCTTC
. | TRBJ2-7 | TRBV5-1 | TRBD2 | CASSPLGLAGVHEQYF | TGCGCCAGCAGCCCCCTAGGGCTAGCGGGAGTCCACGAGCAGTACTTC
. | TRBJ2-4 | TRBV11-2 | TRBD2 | CASSSPGAQGLAKNSQYF | TGTGCCAGCAGCTCCCCGGGAGCACAGGGACTAGCCAAAAACAGTCAGTACTTC
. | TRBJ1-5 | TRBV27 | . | CASSLGADSNQPQHF | TGTGCCAGCAGTTTGGGGGCAGATAGCAATCAGCCCCAGCATTTT
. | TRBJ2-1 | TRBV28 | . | CASTPGDLRNEQFF | TGTGCCAGCACCCCGGGGGATCTACGCAATGAGCAGTTCTTC
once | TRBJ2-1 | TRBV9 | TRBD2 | CASSPPGVAGGWEQFF | TGTGCCAGCAGCCCCCCGGGGGTAGCGGGAGGATGGGAGCAGTTCTTC
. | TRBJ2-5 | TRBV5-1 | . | CASSLGRGYQETQYF | TGCGCCAGCAGCTTGGGACGGGGATACCAAGAGACCCAGTACTTC
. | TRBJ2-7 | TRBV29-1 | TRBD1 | CSVGTGGPYEQYF | TGCAGCGTTGGGACAGGGGGACCCTACGAGCAGTACTTC
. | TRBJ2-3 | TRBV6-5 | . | CASSPGDLGPDTQYF | TGTGCCAGCAGTCCCGGGGATTTAGGGCCAGATACGCAGTATTTT
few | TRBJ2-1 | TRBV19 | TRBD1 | CASSIAGTGVAVSSYNEQFF | TGTGCCAGTAGTATAGCCGGGACAGGGGTTGCGGTGAGCTCCTACAATGAGCAGTTCTTC
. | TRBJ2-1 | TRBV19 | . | CASQPSPNYNEQFF | TGTGCCTCACAGCCAAGTCCGAACTACAATGAGCAGTTCTTC
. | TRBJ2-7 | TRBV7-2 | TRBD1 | CASSLAPGQGYEQYF | TGTGCCAGCAGCTTAGCGCCGGGACAGGGGTACGAGCAGTACTTC
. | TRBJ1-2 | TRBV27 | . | CASSLLAGLSYGYTF | TGTGCCAGCAGTTTATTAGCCGGATTGAGCTATGGCTACACCTTC
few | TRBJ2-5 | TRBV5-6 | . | CASSLRAGQETQYF | TGTGCCAGCAGCTTGAGGGCAGGGCAAGAGACCCAGTACTTC
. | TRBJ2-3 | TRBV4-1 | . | CASSQLGAADTQYF | TGCGCCAGCAGCCAGCTGGGGGCGGCAGATACGCAGTATTTT
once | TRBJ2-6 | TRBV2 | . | CASSPQGHGANVLTF | TGTGCCAGCAGCCCCCAGGGCCACGGGGCCAACGTCCTGACTTTC
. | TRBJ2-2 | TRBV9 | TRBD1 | CASSTGQGNTGELFF | TGTGCCAGCAGCACCGGACAGGGGAACACCGGGGAGCTGTTTTTT
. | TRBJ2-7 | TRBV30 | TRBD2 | CAYRKTSGMITRPGYEQYF | TGTGCTTATCGAAAGACTAGCGGTATGATAACCCGACCGGGCTACGAGCAGTACTTC
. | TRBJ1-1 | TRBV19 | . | CASTQQVNTEAFF | TGTGCCAGTACCCAGCAGGTGAACACTGAAGCTTTCTTT
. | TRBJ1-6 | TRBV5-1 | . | CASSLGQSNSPLHF | TGCGCCAGCAGCTTGGGACAGAGTAATTCACCCCTCCACTTT
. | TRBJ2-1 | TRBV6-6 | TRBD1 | CASTSLRQGAEQFF | TGTGCCAGCACTTCCCTGCGGCAGGGGGCTGAGCAGTTCTTC
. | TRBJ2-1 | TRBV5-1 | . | CASSLGLESYNEQFF | TGCGCCAGCAGCTTGGGACTGGAATCCTACAATGAGCAGTTCTTC
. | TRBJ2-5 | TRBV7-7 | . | CASSFQGGTQYF | TGTGCTAGCAGCTTCCAGGGGGGGACCCAGTACTTC
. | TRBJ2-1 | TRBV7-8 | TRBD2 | CASSLEGRGGSVQFF | TGTGCCAGCAGCTTAGAGGGGAGGGGCGGTAGTGTGCAGTTCTTC
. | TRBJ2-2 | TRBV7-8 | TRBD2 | CASSLEEGRTSGTGELFF | TGTGCCAGCAGCTTAGAAGAGGGGAGGACTAGCGGGACCGGGGAGCTGTTTTTT
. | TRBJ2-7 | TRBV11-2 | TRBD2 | CASSLDGTIFYEQYF | TGTGCCAGCAGCTTAGATGGGACTATCTTCTACGAGCAGTACTTC
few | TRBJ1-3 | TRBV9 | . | CASSADPGAGNTIYF | TGTGCCAGCAGCGCAGACCCCGGGGCTGGAAACACCATATATTTT
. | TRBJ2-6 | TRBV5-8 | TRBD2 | CASSLVAGGPPGANVLTF | TGTGCCAGCAGCTTGGTTGCGGGAGGGCCTCCTGGGGCCAACGTCCTGACTTTC
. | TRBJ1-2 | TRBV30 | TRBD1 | CAWSPGQGAHGYTF | TGTGCCTGGAGCCCGGGACAGGGGGCGCATGGCTACACCTTC
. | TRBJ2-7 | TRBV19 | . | CASSPRGASPSYF | TGTGCCAGTAGTCCACGGGGGGCCTCTCCCTCCTACTTC
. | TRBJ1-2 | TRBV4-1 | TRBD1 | CASSQGPLEGAGGYTF | TGCGCCAGCAGCCAAGGCCCCCTCGAGGGGGCGGGGGGCTACACCTTC
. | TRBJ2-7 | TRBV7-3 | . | CASSPTSRGEQYF | TGTGCCAGCAGCCCGACTAGTAGGGGAGAGCAGTACTTC
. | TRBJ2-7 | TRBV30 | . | CAWSVGGAVLEQYF | TGTGCCTGGAGTGTAGGAGGGGCCGTCCTCGAGCAGTACTTC
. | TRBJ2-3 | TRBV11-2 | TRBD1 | CASGVTGRLADTQYF | TGTGCCAGCGGCGTGACAGGGCGGTTGGCAGATACGCAGTATTTT